The subject of this entry is one T cell receptor (beta chain). What this receptor recognizes is not known. Per-nucleotide qualities are absent, and no much larger clonotype sits a single base away. These data come from a study of T cell changes during pregnancy in multiple sclerosis (dated by TCRdb to between 2018 and 2021). Notes on the research overall: In women with multiple sclerosis, the researchers looked at how the T cell repertoire shifted as pregnancy progressed.

To prepare the library, the immunoSEQ multiplex PCR assay was applied. This immuneACCESS table, as held by TCRdb, lists in-frame sequences with V and J called but not all clones. Of the missing ones, under half trace to an unresolved V gene in checked studies; the others have no known cause. This sample gives tens of thousands of clones in total; approximately 91% of them show up just once. The ten largest clones add up to roughly 1.8% of the sample. V was cut back by 1 base and J by 10 bases, leaving a gap of 12 bases between them. CDR1 and CDR2, per the germline V gene, are SGHRS and YFSETQ. CDR3 length: 13 amino acids, cysteine to phenylalanine. Only the CDR3 region is kept as DNA, spanning 39 bases read in frame from base 1.

This chain is built from TRBV5-1 and TRBJ2-1; no D gene can be assigned with confidence. This receptor was taken from a female donor with multiple sclerosis, enrolled in a pregnancy study. The sample consisted of peripheral blood, taken after pregnancy. The CDR3 loop reads CASSLLGIQEQFF. Read as DNA, the sequence is TGCGCCAGCAGCTTGCTCGGCATACAGGAGCAGTTCTTC.